This TCR beta chain was profiled in a study of T-cell memory formation after mild COVID-19. TCRdb re-called the 5' RACE reads with MiXCR, one entry per CDR3 protein. The sample lists almost 550,000 distinct CDR3 sequences; around 21% were seen once. This clonotype occurred a few times. Trimming removed 4 bases at V and 7 bases at J, with 19 bases between. CDR3 length: 15 residues. CDR1 and CDR2 from the germline V gene are MNHEY and SVGAGI. The receptor was isolated from an adult woman who had mild COVID-19 (a few samples of this study predate the infection). Cell type and time point are not known. The sequenced sample was PBMCs or a T cell subset sorted from them (not recorded which). The J gene is TRBJ1-1, the V gene TRBV6-5; possibly TRBD1 for D (5 bases). The CDR3 protein is CASSFNPRGSDEAFF. CDR3 bases: TGTGCCAGCAGTTTCAACCCTAGGGGTTCTGATGAAGCTTTCTTT.